Listed here are 4 T cell receptor beta chains from one sample, sequenced in a study of blood T cell repertoires in COVID-19. Only in-frame clones appear in the TCRdb table, and some are missing; sequencing was by immunoSEQ multiplex PCR. The sample holds approximately 390,000 clones, roughly 87% seen once. What was sequenced was PBMCs or T cells enriched from blood (not recorded which). The receptors here all came from a woman in her forties with acute COVID-19.

This clone was seen a few times. The rearrangement uses TRBV3-1 (or the pseudogene TRBV3-2) and TRBJ2-1, with D tentatively TRBD2 (7 bases). The V and J ends lost 8 bases and 9 bases respectively, with 14 bases between them. The CDR3 loop spans 12 amino acids. CDR1 LGHDT and CDR2 YNNKEL come from the germline V gene (reference sequence). CDR3 amino acids: CASQSGGGEQFF. The CDR3 DNA follows: TGTGCCAGCCAGTCGGGGGGCGGTGAGCAGTTCTTC.

The J gene is TRBJ2-2, the V gene TRBV7-8; no reliable D call. Per the germline V gene, CDR1 is SGHVS and CDR2 is FQNEAQ. This CDR3 region has 17 residues. Trimming shortened V by 4 bases and J by 1 base, and 16 bases separated the two germline ends. The CDR3 bases are TGTGCCAGCAGCTCCCGCTCCGGTCCCCGGAACACCGGGGAGCTGTTTTTT. This gives the protein CASSSRSGPRNTGELFF.

This clone was found once. This sequence joins TRBV5-1 and TRBJ1-1; TRBD1 is a possible D gene (5 bases). From germline, CDR1 is SGHRS and CDR2 YFSETQ. The CDR3 totals 13 residues. The V end was cut by 0 bases, the J end by 10 bases, with 13 bases between. The CDR3 loop is CASSLAGDEVAFF. The CDR3, as DNA: TGCGCCAGCAGCTTGGCGGGGGATGAGGTAGCTTTCTTT.

The table lists this clone with a few counts. The chain combines TRBV5-1 with TRBJ1-4; the match to TRBD1 covers 7 bases. The germline gives CDR1 SGHRS, CDR2 YFSETQ. The V and J ends lost 3 bases and 0 bases, in that order; junction bases with no gene match: 5. The CDR3 covers 16 residues. This CDR3 reads CASSSDRFATNEKLFF. The CDR3 coding sequence is TGCGCCAGCAGCTCGGACAGGTTTGCAACTAATGAAAAACTGTTTTTT.